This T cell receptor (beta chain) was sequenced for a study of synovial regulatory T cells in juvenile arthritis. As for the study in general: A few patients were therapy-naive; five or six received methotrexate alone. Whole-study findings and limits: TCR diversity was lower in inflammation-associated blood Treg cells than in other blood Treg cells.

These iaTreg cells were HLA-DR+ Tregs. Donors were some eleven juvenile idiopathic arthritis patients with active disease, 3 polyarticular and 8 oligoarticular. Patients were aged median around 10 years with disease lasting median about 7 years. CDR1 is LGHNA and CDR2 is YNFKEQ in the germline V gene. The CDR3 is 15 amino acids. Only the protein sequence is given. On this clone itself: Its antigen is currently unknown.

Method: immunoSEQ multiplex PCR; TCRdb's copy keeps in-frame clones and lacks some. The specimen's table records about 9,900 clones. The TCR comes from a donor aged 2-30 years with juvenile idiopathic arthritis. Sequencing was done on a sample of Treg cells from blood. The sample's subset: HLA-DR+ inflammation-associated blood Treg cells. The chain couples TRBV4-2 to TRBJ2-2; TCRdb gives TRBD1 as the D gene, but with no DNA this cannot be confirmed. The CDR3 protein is CASSPRGSTAGELFF.